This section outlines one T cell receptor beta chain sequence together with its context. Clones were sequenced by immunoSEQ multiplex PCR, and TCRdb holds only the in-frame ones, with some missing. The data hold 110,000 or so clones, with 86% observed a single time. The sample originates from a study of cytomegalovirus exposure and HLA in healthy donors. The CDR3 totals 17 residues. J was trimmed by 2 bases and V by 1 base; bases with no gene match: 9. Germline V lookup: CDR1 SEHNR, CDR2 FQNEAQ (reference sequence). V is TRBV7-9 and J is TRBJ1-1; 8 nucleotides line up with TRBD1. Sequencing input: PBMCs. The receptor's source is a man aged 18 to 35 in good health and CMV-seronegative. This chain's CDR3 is CASSLGTGRGGNTEAFF. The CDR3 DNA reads TGTGCCAGCAGCTTAGGGACAGGGAGGGGGGGTAACACTGAAGCTTTCTTT.